The clone carrying this T cell receptor beta chain appeared once. Clones were read by immunoSEQ multiplex PCR, and TCRdb kept only the in-frame ones, dropping some. This sample has 550,000 to 750,000 clones, with about 95% found just once. Terminally differentiated effector memory CD45RA+ cells were excluded from the naive CD8 cells, which were CD45RO-negative and positively selected for CCR7. Nashville, Tennessee was home to all donors, each a Caucasian adult. The sample comes from a study of shared clonotypes between healthy human individuals. Sequences were obtained from naive CD8+ T cells sorted from blood. This receptor was identified in a woman in her 30s in good health.

The CDR3 DNA follows: TGTGCCAGCAGCGACGGCGACTACGAGCAGTACTTC. Amino acids: CASSDGDYEQYF. The rearrangement links TRBV9 to TRBJ2-7; D unclear. The CDR3 totals 12 residues. Germline V gene data show CDR1 as SGDLS and CDR2 as YYNGEE. V lost 3 bases to trimming and J lost 3 bases, with 7 bases between them.